This T cell receptor beta chain was documented in a study of blood T cell repertoires in COVID-19. Across the whole study: Specimens from acute and convalescent COVID-19 originated in the United States, Italy and Spain.

Using immunoSEQ multiplex PCR, the repertoire was profiled, and TCRdb retains in-frame clones only, with some absent. The sample includes more than 300,000 clones, 92% seen only once; the top ten take about a fifth. Sequenced: PBMCs or T cells enriched from blood (not recorded which). This sequence was found in a woman in her 30s who had recovered from COVID-19.

CDR3 DNA: TGTGCCAGCAGCCAGTATACCGGGACAGGGGGCGTTACAGATACGCAGTATTTT. The encoded protein is CASSQYTGTGGVTDTQYF. J is TRBJ2-3 and V is TRBV16; 12 bases map to TRBD1. The CDR3 has 18 residues. CDR1 and CDR2 (germline): KGHSY, FQNENV. The V gene end was trimmed by 3 bases and the J gene end by 3 bases; junction bases not matched to a gene: 10.